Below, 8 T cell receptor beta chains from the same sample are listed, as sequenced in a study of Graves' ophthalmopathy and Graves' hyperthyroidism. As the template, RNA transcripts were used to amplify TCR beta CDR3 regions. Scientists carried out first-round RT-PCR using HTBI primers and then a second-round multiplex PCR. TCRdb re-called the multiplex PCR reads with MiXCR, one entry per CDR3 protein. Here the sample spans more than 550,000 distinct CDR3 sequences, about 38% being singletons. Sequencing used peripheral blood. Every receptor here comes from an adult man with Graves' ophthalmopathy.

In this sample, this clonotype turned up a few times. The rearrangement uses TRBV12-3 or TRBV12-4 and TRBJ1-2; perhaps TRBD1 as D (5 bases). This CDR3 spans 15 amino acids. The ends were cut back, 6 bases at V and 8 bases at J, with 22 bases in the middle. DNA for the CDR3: TGTGCCAGCAGGGCTGCAGGGCGGGCTTTGGACGGCTACACCTTC. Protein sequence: CASRAAGRALDGYTF.

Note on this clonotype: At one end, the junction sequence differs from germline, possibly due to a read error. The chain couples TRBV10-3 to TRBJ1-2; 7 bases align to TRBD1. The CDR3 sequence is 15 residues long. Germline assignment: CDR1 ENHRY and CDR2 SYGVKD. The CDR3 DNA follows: TGTGCCAGCAGTTACTTGGGGACAGCCTCTTATGGCTACACCTTC. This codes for CASSYLGTASYGYTF.

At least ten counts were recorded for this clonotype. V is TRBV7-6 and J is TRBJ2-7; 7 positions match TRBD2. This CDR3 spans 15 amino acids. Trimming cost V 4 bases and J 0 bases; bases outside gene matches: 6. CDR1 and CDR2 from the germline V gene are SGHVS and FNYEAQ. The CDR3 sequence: CASSSERGSSYEQYF. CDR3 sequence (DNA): TGTGCCAGCAGCTCAGAGCGGGGAAGCTCCTACGAGCAGTACTTC.

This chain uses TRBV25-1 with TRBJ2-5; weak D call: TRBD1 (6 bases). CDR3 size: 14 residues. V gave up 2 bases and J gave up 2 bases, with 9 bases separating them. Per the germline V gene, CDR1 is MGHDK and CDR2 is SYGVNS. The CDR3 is CASSEPGEQETQYF. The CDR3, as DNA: TGTGCCAGCAGTGAACCAGGGGAGCAAGAGACCCAGTACTTC.

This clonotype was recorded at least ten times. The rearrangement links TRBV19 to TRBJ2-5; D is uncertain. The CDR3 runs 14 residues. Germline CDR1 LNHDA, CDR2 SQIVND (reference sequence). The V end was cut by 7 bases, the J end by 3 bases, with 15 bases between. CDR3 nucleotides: TGTGCCAGTAAAGATAGCCTACTCAAAGAGACCCAGTACTTC. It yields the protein CASKDSLLKETQYF.

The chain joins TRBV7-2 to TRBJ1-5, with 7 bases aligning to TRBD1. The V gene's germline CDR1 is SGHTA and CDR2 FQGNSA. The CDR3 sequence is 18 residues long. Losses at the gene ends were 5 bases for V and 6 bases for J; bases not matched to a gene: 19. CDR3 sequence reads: CASSMVAQGGGTGQPQHF. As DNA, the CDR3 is TGTGCCAGCAGCATGGTCGCCCAGGGAGGGGGCACGGGTCAGCCCCAGCATTTT.

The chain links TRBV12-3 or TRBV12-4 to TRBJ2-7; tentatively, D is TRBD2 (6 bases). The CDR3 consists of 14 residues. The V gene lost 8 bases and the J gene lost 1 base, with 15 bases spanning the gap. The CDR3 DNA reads TGTGCCAGCCGTCCACGGGGGACTTCCTACGAGCAGTACTTC. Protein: CASRPRGTSYEQYF.

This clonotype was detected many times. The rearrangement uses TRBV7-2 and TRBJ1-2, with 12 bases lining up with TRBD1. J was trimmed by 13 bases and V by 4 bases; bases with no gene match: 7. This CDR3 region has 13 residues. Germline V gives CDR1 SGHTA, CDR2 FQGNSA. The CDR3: CASSSGQGAWCTF. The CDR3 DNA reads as TGTGCCAGCAGCTCGGGACAGGGGGCTTGGTGCACCTTC.